Presented here are 8 T cell receptor beta chains from one specimen sequenced in a study of blood T cell repertoires in COVID-19. Only in-frame clones appear in the TCRdb table, and some are missing; sequencing was by immunoSEQ multiplex PCR. The sample lists about 54,000 clones; roughly 80% were seen once. Material for sequencing was peripheral blood. These TCRs come from a human donor in a cohort sampled during active COVID-19.

This clone showed up just once. The J gene is TRBJ2-5, the V gene TRBV5-1; TRBD2 is a possible D gene (6 bases). Germline V CDR1 and CDR2: SGHRS, YFSETQ. The CDR3 runs to 13 residues. V lost 0 bases to trimming and J lost 6 bases, with 9 bases between them. CDR3 DNA: TGCGCCAGCAGCTTGGGCGGGGCCAAGACCCAGTACTTC. It translates to CASSLGGAKTQYF.

The CDR3, as DNA: TGCGCCAGCAGCTTGGGACAGTCCTACAATGAGCAGTTCTTC. Residues: CASSLGQSYNEQFF. The chain uses TRBV5-1 and TRBJ2-1; D is perhaps TRBD1 (5 bases). Germline V lookup: CDR1 SGHRS, CDR2 YFSETQ. The V gene lost 0 bases and the J gene lost 1 base, with 5 bases spanning the gap. The CDR3 is 14 amino acids.

In this sample, this clone turned up once. The chain carries TRBV7-2 and TRBJ2-3; possible D gene TRBD2, 5 bases. The CDR3 runs to 14 residues. V lost 5 bases to trimming and J lost 5 bases, with 14 bases between them. From germline, CDR1 is SGHTA and CDR2 FQGNSA. The CDR3 loop reads CASSVHWAGDTQYF. In DNA form, the CDR3 reads TGTGCCAGCAGCGTCCATTGGGCGGGAGATACGCAGTATTTT.

This clone was counted once. This rearrangement joins TRBV9 to TRBJ1-1; maybe TRBD1 (5 bases). V dropped 2 bases and J dropped 6 bases, with 14 bases sitting between them. Per the germline V gene, CDR1 is SGDLS and CDR2 is YYNGEE. CDR3 length equals 14 residues. DNA of the CDR3: TGTGCCAGCAGCGTGGTGGGGGGGAAGGCTGAAGCTTTCTTT. Its translation: CASSVVGGKAEAFF.

The genes are TRBV6-5 and TRBJ1-2; D is possibly TRBD1 (6 bases). CDR1 and CDR2 from the germline V gene are MNHEY and SVGAGI. The CDR3 covers 14 residues. V was clipped by 5 bases and J by 4 bases, with 14 bases between them. CDR3: CASSPRGRTYGYTF. The CDR3 DNA sequence: TGTGCCAGCAGTCCCAGGGGAAGGACCTATGGCTACACCTTC.

The chain joins TRBV6-5 to TRBJ2-3; D is possibly TRBD1 (5 bases). CDR1 is MNHEY, CDR2 SVGAGI, per germline. V lost 2 bases, J lost 6 bases, and 9 bases lay in between. The CDR3 contains 13 residues. The CDR3 sequence: CASSYGAGDTQYF. The CDR3 DNA reads as TGTGCCAGCAGTTACGGGGCTGGCGATACGCAGTATTTT.

This rearrangement joins TRBV9 to TRBJ2-2; 8 bases map to TRBD1. Germline values: CDR1 SGDLS, CDR2 YYNGEE. The CDR3 extends over 15 amino acids. V dropped 4 bases and J dropped 7; count of bases not matched to a gene: 9. CDR3 sequence: CASSPTDRGVGELFF. The CDR3 DNA sequence: TGTGCCAGCAGCCCGACAGACAGGGGAGTCGGGGAGCTGTTTTTT.

CDR3 DNA sequence: TGTGCCAGCAGCCCCCGGGGAGTGGGAAACACCATATATTTT. Translation: CASSPRGVGNTIYF. The V and J genes are TRBV3-1 (or the pseudogene TRBV3-2) and TRBJ1-3; the D is unclear. There are 14 residues in the CDR3. Trimming took 4 bases from V and 4 from J, leaving 11 bases between them. CDR1 and CDR2 (germline): LGHDT, YNNKEL (reference sequence).